The text below deals with one T cell receptor (beta chain). Its antigen remains undetermined. Qualities for individual bases were not recorded, and no much larger clone is one base off. CD8 naive samples consisted of CD45RO-negative cells that were positively selected for CCR7, yielding a CD45RA+CCR7+ population without TemRA cells. Donors were healthy HIV-negative adults with no recently reported acute infections or vaccinations. Only Caucasian adults living in Nashville, Tennessee, USA were represented among the donors. Blood was obtained by leukapheresis, after which PBMCs were separated by Ficoll-Histopaque density gradient centrifugation and cryopreserved in liquid nitrogen vapor phase. Purity and quantity of every magnetically sorted T cell population were checked by analytical flow cytometry. From each sorted fraction, genomic DNA was isolated and quantified by UV absorbance on a Nanodrop 2000c.

Using the deep immunoSEQ assay, TCR CDR3 regions were amplified from genomic DNA by multiplex PCR. Genomic DNA extracted from each cell subset was distributed evenly over all wells of several immunoSEQ 96-well plates, and each plate served as one replicate. For sorted subsets, roughly 200 ng genomic DNA, equal to about 30,000 T cell genomes, was loaded into each replicate PCR. The purified libraries were quantified using a Qubit 3.0 fluorometer, sized with a Bioanalyzer 2100, and then quantified again using the KAPA Library Quantification kit. A separate single-read 150-cycle Illumina NextSeq 550 flow cell was used to sequence each immunoSEQ 96-well plate. In the authors' own workflow: Because the immunoSEQ output held only junctional sequences and lacked quality scores, the filtering could not match the filtering applied to full-length reads. Sequences were annotated with PyIR, a Python wrapper for IgBLAST v1.9, and V/J genes and CDR3 were assigned using IMGT germline references. Any read was removed if the V/J assignment was weak (E-value above 1e-6), the CDR3 was missing, or the read contained stop codons, out-of-frame junctions, or ambiguous translated residues. A V3J clonotype was defined by an identical inferred V gene, J gene, and CDR3 amino acid sequence. The percentage overlap between two repertoires was calculated by dividing the number of shared unique clonotypes by the size of the smaller repertoire. Richness of each repertoire was evaluated using RTK rarefaction, the Chao1 estimator, and Recon v2.1 estimates of unobserved clonotypes. For all TCRbeta clonotypes obtained by the gDNA method from a few donors, generation probabilities were computed with OLGA. TCRdb limited this immuneACCESS table to in-frame rearrangements with V and J called. A share of clones is missing; checked studies link under half to unresolved V genes, and the rest is unexplained. D and trimming come from the DNA, and the V and J calls and clone size come from that table. In this sample the table shows about 2,200,000 clones, around 93% of which occur a single time. Of the sample, around 1.7% falls within the top ten clones.

From its cysteine to its phenylalanine, the CDR3 spans 17 amino acids. The read is trimmed to its CDR3 DNA, 51 bases read in frame from base 1. Trimming removed 3 bases from V and 1 base from J, leaving 15 bases between the germline ends. In the germline V gene (reference sequence), CDR1 corresponds to MNHEY and CDR2 to SMNVEV. The data originate from a study of shared clonotypes between healthy human individuals (TCRdb year 2020). With regard to the full study: A few men and two women, aged 18 to 49 years, made up the cohort. For each donor, CD4 naive and CD4 memory were each run on three plates, CD8 naive on two plates, and CD8 memory on one plate. To estimate repertoire size and how much clonotype sharing occurs between individuals, the study deeply sequenced the blood TCR repertoires of about 5 healthy adults. To increase sequencing depth and limit assay-specific biases, TCR repertoire library preparation and sequencing were carried out by different laboratories using diverse techniques. Between about 0.9 and 10 billion PBMCs per donor were obtained by leukapheresis. Results the study describes overall, beyond this receptor: Sampling was restricted to blood, and TCR repertoires in tissue are likely to differ from TCR repertoires in blood. Naive subsets generally had larger estimated clonotype richness than memory subsets. Incomplete sequencing was indicated by rarefaction of sorted-subset datasets, despite the large sequencing depth. Based on pairwise subsampling, the degree of clonotype sharing among donors was expected to be affected by sequencing depth. When a handful of donors were compared, the shared fraction of clonotypes was 5% to 6.5% for naive CD4, around 3.5% for naive CD8, roughly 2.5% for memory CD4, and 0.35% to 0.5% for memory CD8. Because the study included only a small number of donors, the genetic and exposure-history diversity represented was limited. Higher generation probabilities were observed for clonotypes shared by all four sorted-subset donors than for non-shared clonotypes.

The sample taken for sequencing was naive CD8+ T cells from PBMCs. This sample's cell subset or site label indicates: CD45RA+CCR7+. Recombination linked TRBV27 to TRBJ2-2; the D region may be TRBD1 or TRBD2, each matching 6 bases equally. The TCR was taken from a man younger than 30 in good health. Some clones in this sample may be carry-over from other donors' samples. The CDR3: CASSLGGSVVNTGELFF. The DNA sequence is TGTGCCAGCAGTTTGGGGGGCAGCGTCGTGAACACCGGGGAGCTGTTTTTT.